The 9 T cell receptor beta chains below all came from one sample that was sequenced in a study of CD8+ T cells in alopecia areata. Sequencing templates came from extracted RNA that was reverse transcribed into cDNA. The repertoire was sequenced with immunoSEQ multiplex PCR; TCRdb's copy has only in-frame clones and lacks some. The sample consists of 9,500 to 15,000 clones, around 60% of them appearing once. Peripheral blood samples and lesional scalp punch biopsies were obtained from alopecia areata patients. The specimen was skin. The receptors come from a human donor with alopecia areata.

This chain uses TRBV2 with TRBJ2-1, with no clear D. In germline, CDR1 is SNHLY, CDR2 FYNNEI. The CDR3 consists of 14 residues. V dropped 4 bases and J dropped 4 bases, with 11 bases sitting between them. This CDR3 is CASSVNRAYNEQFF. The CDR3 coding sequence is TGTGCCAGCAGTGTGAATCGAGCGTACAATGAGCAGTTCTTC.

J is TRBJ2-2 and V is TRBV4-1; perhaps TRBD2 as D (6 bases). The V gene lost 4 bases and the J gene lost 7 bases, with 13 bases spanning the gap. CDR1 and CDR2 from the germline V gene are MGHRA and YSYEKL. The CDR3 is 14 amino acids. The CDR3, as DNA: TGCGCCAGCAGCCTCAAGGGAGGACTCGGGGAGCTGTTTTTT. Amino acid sequence: CASSLKGGLGELFF.

The chain recombines TRBV7-3 with TRBJ2-1; 9 bases map to TRBD2. The CDR3 totals 15 residues. Trimming took 5 bases from V and 7 from J; bases not matched to a gene: 9. Germline CDR1 reads SGHTA; CDR2 reads FQGTGA. CDR3 bases: TGTGCCAGCAGCACCGTAGCGGGAGTCGGGAATGAGCAGTTCTTC. Translation: CASSTVAGVGNEQFF.

The chain recombines TRBV7-9 with TRBJ2-5, with D possibly TRBD2 on 6 matching bases. The CDR3 has 13 amino acids. Looked up from germline, CDR1 is SEHNR and CDR2 is FQNEAQ (reference sequence). V was pared by 0 bases and J by 4 bases, with 6 bases between. The CDR3 DNA is TGTGCCAGCAGCTTAGCGGGAGGAGAGACCCAGTACTTC. This sequence encodes CASSLAGGETQYF.

The chain links TRBV29-1 to TRBJ2-7; D possibly corresponds to TRBD2 (5 bases). Per the germline V gene, CDR1 is SQVTM and CDR2 is ANQGSEA. The CDR3 consists of 11 residues. Trimming left V 4 bases short and J 6 bases short, with 10 bases between. CDR3 in DNA: TGCAGCGTTGCACTGGCGGGCGAGCAGTACTTC. This gives the protein CSVALAGEQYF.

The gene calls are TRBV5-4 and TRBJ2-2, with D perhaps matching TRBD1 (5 bases). Trimming removed 1 base from V and 4 bases from J, with 8 bases in between. The CDR3 contains 14 residues. CDR1 is SGHNT and CDR2 is YYREEE in the germline V gene (reference sequence). The DNA for the CDR3 is TGTGCCAGCAGCTTGTACCAGGGCACCGGGGAGCTGTTTTTT. Protein: CASSLYQGTGELFF. Variable domain in full (rest from reference TRBV5-4 and TRBJ2-2): ETGVTQSPTHLIKTRGQQVTLRCSSQSGHNTVSWYQQALGQGPQFIFQYYREEENGRGNFPPRFSGLQFPNYSSELNVNALELDDSALYLCASSLYQGTGELFFGEGSRLTVL.

The chain is built from TRBV5-1 and TRBJ2-7; 13 bases line up with TRBD2. After removal of 4 bases from V and 5 bases from J, the junction contained 6 bases not matched to a gene. Germline-derived CDR1 and CDR2 are SGHRS and YFSETQ. There are 15 residues in the CDR3. DNA of the CDR3: TGCGCCAGCAGCAAACCGACTAGCGGGAGGAACGAGCAGTACTTC. This sequence encodes CASSKPTSGRNEQYF.

This chain uses TRBV6-5 with TRBJ2-7; 7 positions agree with TRBD2. This CDR3 contains 13 residues. V lost 4 bases to trimming and J lost 6 bases; unmatched junction nucleotides: 6. CDR1 is MNHEY, CDR2 SVGAGI, per germline. Here the CDR3 DNA reads TGTGCCAGCAGTTCGGGACTACTAGGCGAGCAGTACTTC. It specifies CASSSGLLGEQYF.

CDR3 nucleotides: TGCGCCAGTCGACCTCAGGGATTCCAAGAGACCCAGTACTTC. Translation: CASRPQGFQETQYF. This chain links TRBV5-1 with TRBJ2-5; possibly TRBD1 for D (5 bases). The V gene's germline CDR1 is SGHRS and CDR2 YFSETQ. This CDR3 has 14 residues. Trimming took off 8 bases at V and 1 base at J, with 15 bases between the two ends. Using reference TRBV5-1 and TRBJ2-5 for the parts outside the CDR3, the full variable domain is KAGVTQTPRYLIKTRGQQVTLSCSPISGHRSVSWYQQTPGQGLQFLFEYFSETQRNKGNFPGRFSGRQFSNSRSEMNVSTLELGDSALYLCASRPQGFQETQYFGPGTRLLVL.